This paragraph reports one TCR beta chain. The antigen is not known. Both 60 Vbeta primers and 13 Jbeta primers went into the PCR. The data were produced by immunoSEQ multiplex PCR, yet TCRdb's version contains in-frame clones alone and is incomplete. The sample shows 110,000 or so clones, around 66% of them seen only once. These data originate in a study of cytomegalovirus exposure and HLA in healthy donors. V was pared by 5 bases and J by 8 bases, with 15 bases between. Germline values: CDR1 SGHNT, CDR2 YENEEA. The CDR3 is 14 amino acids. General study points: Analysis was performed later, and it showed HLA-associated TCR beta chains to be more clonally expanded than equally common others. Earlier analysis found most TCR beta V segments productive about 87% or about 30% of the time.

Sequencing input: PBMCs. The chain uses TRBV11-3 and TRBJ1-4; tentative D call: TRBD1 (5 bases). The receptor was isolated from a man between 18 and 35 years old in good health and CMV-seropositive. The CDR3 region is CASSAGTQREKLFF. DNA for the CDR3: TGTGCCAGCAGCGCCGGGACTCAGAGGGAAAAACTGTTTTTT.